This T cell receptor beta chain was captured by sequencing in a study of cytomegalovirus exposure and HLA in healthy donors. Points on this clone: Its antigen is unknown.

This PCR relied on a set of 60 Vbeta primers and 13 Jbeta primers. Only in-frame clones appear in the TCRdb table, and some are missing; sequencing was by immunoSEQ multiplex PCR. This sample has around 190,000 clones; about 90% occur once, and the top ten carry 1% to 1.4%. Findings and caveats of the study: In a later analysis, compared with equally common non-associated chains, HLA-associated beta chains were more expanded.

Trimming took 6 bases from V and 1 from J, leaving 12 bases between them. Germline assignment: CDR1 MNHNS and CDR2 SASEGT. The CDR3 sequence is 14 residues long. V is TRBV6-1 and J is TRBJ2-5, with D uncertain. The sequence derives from a boy aged 2 to 9 in good health and CMV-seronegative. Sequencing was performed on PBMCs. The CDR3 is CASSRSYPQETQYF. The CDR3 DNA reads as TGTGCCAGCAGCCGAAGCTACCCCCAAGAGACCCAGTACTTC.